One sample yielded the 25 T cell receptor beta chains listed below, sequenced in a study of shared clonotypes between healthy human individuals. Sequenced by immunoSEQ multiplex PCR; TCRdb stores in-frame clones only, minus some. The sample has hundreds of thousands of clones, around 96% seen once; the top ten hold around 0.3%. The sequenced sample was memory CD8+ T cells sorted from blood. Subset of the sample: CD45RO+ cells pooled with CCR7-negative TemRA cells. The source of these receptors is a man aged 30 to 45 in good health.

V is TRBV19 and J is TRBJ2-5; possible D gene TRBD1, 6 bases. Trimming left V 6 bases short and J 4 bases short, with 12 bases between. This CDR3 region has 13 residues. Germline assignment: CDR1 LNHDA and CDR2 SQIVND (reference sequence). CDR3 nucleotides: TGTGCCAGTAGCCGAGGGGGAGCAGAGACCCAGTACTTC. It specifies CASSRGGAETQYF.

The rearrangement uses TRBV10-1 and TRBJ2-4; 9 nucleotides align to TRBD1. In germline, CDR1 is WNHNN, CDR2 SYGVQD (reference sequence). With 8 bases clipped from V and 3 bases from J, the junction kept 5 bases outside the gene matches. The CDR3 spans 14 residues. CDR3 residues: CASEGQGDKNIQYF. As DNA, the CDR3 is TGCGCCAGCGAGGGACAGGGCGACAAAAACATTCAGTACTTC.

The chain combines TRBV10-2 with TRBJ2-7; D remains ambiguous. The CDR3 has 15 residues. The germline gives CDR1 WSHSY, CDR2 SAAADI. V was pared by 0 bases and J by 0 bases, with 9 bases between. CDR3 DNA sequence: TGCGCCAGCAGTGAGTCCACCAGCCTCTCCTACGAGCAGTACTTC. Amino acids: CASSESTSLSYEQYF.

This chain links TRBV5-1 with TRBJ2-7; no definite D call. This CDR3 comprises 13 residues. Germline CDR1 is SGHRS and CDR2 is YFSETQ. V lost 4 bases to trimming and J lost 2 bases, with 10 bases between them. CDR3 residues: CASSSRATYEQYF. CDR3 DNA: TGCGCCAGCAGCAGCCGGGCTACCTACGAGCAGTACTTC.

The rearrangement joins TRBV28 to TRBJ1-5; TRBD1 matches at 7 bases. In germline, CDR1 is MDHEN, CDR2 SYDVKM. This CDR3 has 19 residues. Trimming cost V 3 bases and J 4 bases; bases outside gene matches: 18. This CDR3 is CASSLTQVDRRLQNQPQHF. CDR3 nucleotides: TGTGCCAGCAGTTTGACACAAGTGGACAGGAGGTTACAAAATCAGCCCCAGCATTTT.

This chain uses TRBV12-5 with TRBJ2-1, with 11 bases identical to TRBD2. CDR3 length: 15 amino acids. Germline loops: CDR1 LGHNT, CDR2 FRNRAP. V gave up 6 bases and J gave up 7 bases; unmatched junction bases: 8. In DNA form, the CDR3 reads TGTGCTAGTGGCAATCTTAGCGGGAGGGCTAATGAGCAGTTCTTC. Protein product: CASGNLSGRANEQFF. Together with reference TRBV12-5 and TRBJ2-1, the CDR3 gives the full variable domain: DARVTQTPRHKVTEMGQEVTMRCQPILGHNTVFWYRQTMMQGLELLAYFRNRAPLDDSGMPKDRFSAEMPDATLATLKIQPSEPRDSAVYFCASGNLSGRANEQFFGPGTRLTVL.

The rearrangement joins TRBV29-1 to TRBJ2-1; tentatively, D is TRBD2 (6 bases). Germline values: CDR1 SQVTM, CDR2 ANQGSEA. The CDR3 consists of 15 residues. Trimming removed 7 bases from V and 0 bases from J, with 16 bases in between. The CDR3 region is CSATGTPSSYNEQFF. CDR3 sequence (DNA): TGCAGCGCCACCGGGACTCCAAGCTCCTACAATGAGCAGTTCTTC.

DNA for the CDR3: TGCAGCGCTGGGACAGTCCAAGGAAACACCATATATTTT. Translation gives CSAGTVQGNTIYF. The V and J genes are TRBV29-1 and TRBJ1-3, with 7 bases aligning to TRBD1. Germline trimming cut 7 bases from V and 4 bases from J; bases unmatched to any gene: 7. The CDR3 is 13 residues long. Germline-derived CDR1 and CDR2 are SQVTM and ANQGSEA.

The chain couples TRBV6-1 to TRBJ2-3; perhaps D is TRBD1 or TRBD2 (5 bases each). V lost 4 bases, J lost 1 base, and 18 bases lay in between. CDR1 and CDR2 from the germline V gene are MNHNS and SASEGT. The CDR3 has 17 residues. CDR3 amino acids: CASSGTGRRGGTDTQYF. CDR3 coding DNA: TGTGCCAGCAGTGGAACCGGCAGACGAGGGGGCACAGATACGCAGTATTTT.

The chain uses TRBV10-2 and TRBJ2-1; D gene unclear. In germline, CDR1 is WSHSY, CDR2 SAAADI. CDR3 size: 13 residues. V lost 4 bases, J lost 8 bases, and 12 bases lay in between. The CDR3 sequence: CASSGGRLDEQFF. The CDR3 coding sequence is TGCGCCAGCAGTGGCGGTAGATTGGATGAGCAGTTCTTC.

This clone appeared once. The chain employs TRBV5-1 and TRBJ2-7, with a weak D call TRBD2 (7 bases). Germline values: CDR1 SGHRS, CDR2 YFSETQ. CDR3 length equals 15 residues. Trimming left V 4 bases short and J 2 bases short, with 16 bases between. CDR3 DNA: TGCGCCAGCAGCCTCGGGGGGCTCATAACCTACGAGCAGTACTTC. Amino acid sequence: CASSLGGLITYEQYF.

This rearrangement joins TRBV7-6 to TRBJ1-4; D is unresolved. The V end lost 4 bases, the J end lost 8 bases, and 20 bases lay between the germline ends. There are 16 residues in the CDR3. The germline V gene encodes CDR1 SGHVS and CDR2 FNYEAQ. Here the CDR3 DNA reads TGTGCCAGCAGCTCCTGGGATACCCACATTCGGGAAAAACTGTTTTTT. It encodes CASSSWDTHIREKLFF.

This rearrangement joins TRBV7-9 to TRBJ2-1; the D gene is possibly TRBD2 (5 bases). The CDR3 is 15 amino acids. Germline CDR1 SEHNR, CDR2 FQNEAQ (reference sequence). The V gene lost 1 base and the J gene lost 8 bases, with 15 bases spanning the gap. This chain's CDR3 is CASSLGTGNFDEQFF. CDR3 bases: TGTGCCAGCAGCTTAGGGACGGGAAATTTCGATGAGCAGTTCTTC. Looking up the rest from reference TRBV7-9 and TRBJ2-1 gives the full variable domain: DTGVSQNPRHKITKRGQNVTFRCDPISEHNRLYWYRQTLGQGPEFLTYFQNEAQLEKSRLLSDRFSAERPKGSFSTLEIQRTEQGDSAMYLCASSLGTGNFDEQFFGPGTRLTVL.

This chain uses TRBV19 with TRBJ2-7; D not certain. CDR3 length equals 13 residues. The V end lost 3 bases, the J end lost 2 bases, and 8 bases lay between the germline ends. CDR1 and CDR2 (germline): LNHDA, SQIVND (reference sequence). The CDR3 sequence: CASSMGITYEQYF. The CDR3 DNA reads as TGTGCCAGTAGTATGGGGATCACCTACGAGCAGTACTTC.

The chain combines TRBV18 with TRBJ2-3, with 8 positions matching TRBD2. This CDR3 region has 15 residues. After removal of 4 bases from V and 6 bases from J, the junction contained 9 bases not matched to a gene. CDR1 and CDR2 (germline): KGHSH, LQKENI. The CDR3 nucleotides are TGTGCCAGCTCACAACGGGAGGGCCTTTGGGATACGCAGTATTTT. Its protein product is CASSQREGLWDTQYF.

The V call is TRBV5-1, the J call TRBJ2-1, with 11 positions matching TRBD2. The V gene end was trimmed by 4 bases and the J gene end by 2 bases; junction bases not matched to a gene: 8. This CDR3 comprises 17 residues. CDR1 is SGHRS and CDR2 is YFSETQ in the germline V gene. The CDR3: CASSDGTSGYPYNEQFF. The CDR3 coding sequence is TGCGCCAGCAGCGATGGGACTAGCGGATATCCCTACAATGAGCAGTTCTTC. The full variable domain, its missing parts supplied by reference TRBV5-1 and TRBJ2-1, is KAGVTQTPRYLIKTRGQQVTLSCSPISGHRSVSWYQQTPGQGLQFLFEYFSETQRNKGNFPGRFSGRQFSNSRSEMNVSTLELGDSALYLCASSDGTSGYPYNEQFFGPGTRLTVL.

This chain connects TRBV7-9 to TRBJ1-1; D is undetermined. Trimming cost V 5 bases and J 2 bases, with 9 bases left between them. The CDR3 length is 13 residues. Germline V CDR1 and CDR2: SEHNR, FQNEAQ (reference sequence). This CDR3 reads CASSGWTNTEAFF. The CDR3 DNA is TGTGCCAGCAGCGGCTGGACCAACACTGAAGCTTTCTTT.

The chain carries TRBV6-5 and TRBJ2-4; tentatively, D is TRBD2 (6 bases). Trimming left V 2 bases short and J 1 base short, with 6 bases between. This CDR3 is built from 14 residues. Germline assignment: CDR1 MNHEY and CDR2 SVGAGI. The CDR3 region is CASSYGGAKNIQYF. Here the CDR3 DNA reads TGTGCCAGCAGTTACGGGGGGGCCAAAAACATTCAGTACTTC.

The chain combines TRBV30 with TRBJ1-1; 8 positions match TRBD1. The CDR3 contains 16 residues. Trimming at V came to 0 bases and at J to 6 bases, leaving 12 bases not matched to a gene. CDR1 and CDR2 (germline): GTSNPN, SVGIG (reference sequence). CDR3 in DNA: TGTGCCTGGAGTGTATTAAGGACAGGGAGTGGGGCTGAAGCTTTCTTT. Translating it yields CAWSVLRTGSGAEAFF.

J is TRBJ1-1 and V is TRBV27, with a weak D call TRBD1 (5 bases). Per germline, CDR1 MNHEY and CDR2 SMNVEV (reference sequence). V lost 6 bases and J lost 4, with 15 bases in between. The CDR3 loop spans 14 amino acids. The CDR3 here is CASSLRGSSTEAFF. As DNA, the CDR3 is TGTGCCAGCAGCCTTCGGGGGAGTAGCACTGAAGCTTTCTTT.

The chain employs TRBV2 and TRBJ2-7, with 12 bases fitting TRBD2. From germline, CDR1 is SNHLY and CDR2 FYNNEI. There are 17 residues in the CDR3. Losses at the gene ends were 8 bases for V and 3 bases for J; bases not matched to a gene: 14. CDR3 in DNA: TGTGCCAGCGTGGGGGGGGCGACTAGCGGGAGAATCTACGAGCAGTACTTC. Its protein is CASVGGATSGRIYEQYF.

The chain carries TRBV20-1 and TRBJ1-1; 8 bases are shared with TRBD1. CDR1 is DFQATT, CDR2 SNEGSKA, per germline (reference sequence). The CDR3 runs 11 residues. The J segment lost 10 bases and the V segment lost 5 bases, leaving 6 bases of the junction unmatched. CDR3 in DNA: TGCAGTGCTCGCTTCGGACAGGGAGCTTTCTTT. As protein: CSARFGQGAFF.

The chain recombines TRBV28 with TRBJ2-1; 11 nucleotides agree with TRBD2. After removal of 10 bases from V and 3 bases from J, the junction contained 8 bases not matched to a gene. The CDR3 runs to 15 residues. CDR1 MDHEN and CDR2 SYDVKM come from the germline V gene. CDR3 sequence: CATHSGRGLYNEQFF. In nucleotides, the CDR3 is TGTGCCACCCATAGCGGGAGGGGCCTCTACAATGAGCAGTTCTTC.

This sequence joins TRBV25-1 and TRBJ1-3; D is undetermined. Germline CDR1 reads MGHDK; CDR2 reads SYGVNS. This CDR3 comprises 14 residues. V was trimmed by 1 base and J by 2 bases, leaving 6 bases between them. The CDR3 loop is CASSEWYAGNTIYF. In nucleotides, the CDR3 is TGTGCCAGCAGTGAATGGTATGCTGGAAACACCATATATTTT.

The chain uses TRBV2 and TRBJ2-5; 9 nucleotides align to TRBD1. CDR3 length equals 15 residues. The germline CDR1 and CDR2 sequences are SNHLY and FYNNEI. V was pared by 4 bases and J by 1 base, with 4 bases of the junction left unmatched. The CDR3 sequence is CASSGQGVAQETQYF. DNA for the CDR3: TGTGCCAGCAGTGGACAGGGGGTTGCCCAAGAGACCCAGTACTTC.